This T cell receptor (beta chain) is from a study of blood T cell repertoires in COVID-19. Study-wide context: Donors in the United States, Italy and Spain gave samples during acute or convalescent COVID-19. PBMCs, B-cell-depleted T cells, or T cells were the source of the cDNA or gDNA that made up the material.

Authors' methods: Estimated nucleated cell counts came from reference gene primer amplification. Clones were read by immunoSEQ multiplex PCR, and TCRdb kept only the in-frame ones, dropping some. From that table come the V and J calls and clone size; the DNA was used to work out D and trimming. The repertoire holds about 59,000 clones, with around 70% as singletons. The clonotype was recovered from a woman in her seventies with acute or convalescent COVID-19. Sequencing was carried out using peripheral blood.

CDR3 in DNA: TGTGCCAGCAGCTGGGGACAGGGCAATCAGCCCCAGCATTTT. Protein sequence: CASSWGQGNQPQHF. The V and J genes are TRBV6-5 and TRBJ1-5, with TRBD1 matching over 8 bases. V was clipped by 6 bases and J by 2 bases; unmatched bases: 3. The CDR3 has 14 residues. Per the germline V gene, CDR1 is MNHEY and CDR2 is SVGAGI.